These T cell receptor beta chains were read from a single sample in a study of cytomegalovirus exposure and HLA in healthy donors. Some clones are missing from TCRdb's copy, which holds only in-frame ones; the method was immunoSEQ multiplex PCR. In all, the sample yields under 200,000 clones. Sequenced material: PBMCs. The receptors were gathered from a young woman in good health and CMV-seropositive. Each CDR3 is given with its conserved first and last residue. A D gene is named only where the DNA matches it firmly.

v_gene	d_gene	j_gene	CDR3aa	CDR3nt
TRBV29-1	TRBD2	TRBJ2-1	CSVDFRTSGGRGDEQFF	TGCAGCGTAGATTTTAGGACTAGCGGCGGTCGGGGGGATGAGCAGTTCTTC
TRBV6-5	NA	TRBJ1-1	CASSEQGITEAFF	TGTGCCAGCAGTGAACAGGGAATCACTGAAGCTTTCTTT
TRBV13	TRBD2	TRBJ2-3	CASSLSWGGYTDTQYF	TGTGCCAGCAGCCTTTCTTGGGGGGGATACACAGATACGCAGTATTTT
TRBV5-1	TRBD1	TRBJ2-6	CASSLGGTGSSGANVLTF	TGCGCCAGCAGCTTGGGGGGGACAGGGAGCTCTGGGGCCAACGTCCTGACTTTC
TRBV6-1	TRBD2	TRBJ2-7	CATSGLAGGSEQYF	TGTGCCACCAGCGGCCTAGCGGGTGGTAGCGAGCAGTACTTC
TRBV7-2	TRBD1	TRBJ1-2	CASSLLLGTVKTGYGYTF	TGTGCCAGCAGCTTACTATTAGGGACAGTTAAGACCGGCTATGGCTACACCTTC
TRBV9	NA	TRBJ1-1	CASSPSSLNTEAFF	TGTGCCAGCAGCCCCAGTTCTCTGAACACTGAAGCTTTCTTT
TRBV10-1	TRBD2	TRBJ2-1	CASSEAGLAFF	TGCGCCAGCAGTGAAGCGGGACTGGCGTTCTTC
TRBV6-5	NA	TRBJ1-5	CASSYSMAGKQHF	TGTGCCAGCAGTTACTCGATGGCAGGAAAGCAGCATTTT
TRBV2	NA	TRBJ2-4	CASSQGVDSILYF	TGTGCCAGCAGTCAAGGAGTCGATTCCATTCTGTACTTC